The 14 T cell receptor beta chains presented below share a single source sample, sequenced in a study of T cell clonotyping in hematopoietic cell transplantation. The data were produced by immunoSEQ multiplex PCR, yet TCRdb's version contains in-frame clones alone and is incomplete. Here the sample spans about 11,000 clones, about 88% being singletons. Specimen: PBMCs, collected 100 days after allogeneic stem cell transplant. These receptors all stem from a female patient aged 55-70 years who had an allogeneic stem cell transplant from an unrelated donor, so the T cells may come from the graft donor. Some clones in this sample may be carry-over from other donors' samples.

This clone was recorded a few times. The chain has TRBV4-2 and TRBJ2-1; D unclear. Trimming removed 0 bases from V and 2 bases from J, with 14 bases in between. This CDR3 has 17 residues. Germline assignment: CDR1 LGHNA and CDR2 YNFKEQ. CDR3 sequence: CASSQDVATPTYNEQFF. In DNA form, the CDR3 reads TGTGCCAGCAGCCAAGATGTGGCTACACCAACCTACAATGAGCAGTTCTTC.

This chain joins TRBV9 and TRBJ2-3; D not certain. V shed 3 bases and J shed 2 bases, with 13 bases lying between them. There are 15 residues in the CDR3. CDR1 is SGDLS and CDR2 is YYNGEE in the germline V gene. The CDR3 protein is CASSALRNPTDTQYF. CDR3 nucleotides: TGTGCCAGCAGCGCTTTACGGAACCCCACAGATACGCAGTATTTT.

This clone appeared once. The V and J genes are TRBV18 and TRBJ1-5; TRBD1 agrees at 9 bases. The CDR3 runs 16 residues. The J segment lost 1 base and the V segment lost 6 bases, leaving 7 bases of the junction unmatched. CDR1 KGHSH and CDR2 LQKENI come from the germline V gene. DNA of the CDR3: TGTGCCAGCTCGTATGGGACAGGGAAGAGCAATCAGCCCCAGCATTTT. The encoded protein is CASSYGTGKSNQPQHF.

V and J are TRBV28 and TRBJ1-5; 7 nucleotides match TRBD1. The CDR3 consists of 16 residues. Germline V gives CDR1 MDHEN, CDR2 SYDVKM. The V gene end was trimmed by 2 bases and the J gene end by 6 bases; junction bases not matched to a gene: 10. CDR3 sequence reads: CASSLPRQGVGQPQHF. The CDR3 region has the DNA TGTGCCAGCAGTTTACCCCGACAGGGAGTGGGTCAGCCCCAGCATTTT.

The chain is built from TRBV7-2 and TRBJ2-5, with D unclear. V gave up 1 base and J gave up 3 bases, with 6 bases separating them. The CDR3 length is 13 residues. Germline CDR1 is SGHTA and CDR2 is FQGNSA. CDR3 protein: CASSLVLKETQYF. The DNA for the CDR3 is TGTGCCAGCAGCTTAGTCTTGAAAGAGACCCAGTACTTC.

J is TRBJ2-1 and V is TRBV5-6; 9 nucleotides match TRBD1. CDR1 is SGHDT and CDR2 is YYEEEE in the germline V gene. This CDR3 has 15 amino acids. The J segment lost 4 bases and the V segment lost 3 bases, leaving 5 bases of the junction unmatched. CDR3 loop: CASSSGQGIYNEQFF. Written as DNA, the CDR3 is TGTGCCAGCAGCTCCGGACAGGGGATATACAATGAGCAGTTCTTC.

The J gene is TRBJ2-7, the V gene TRBV28, with 14 bases matching TRBD2. J was trimmed by 4 bases and V by 5 bases; bases with no gene match: 7. Germline CDR1 is MDHEN and CDR2 is SYDVKM. There are 16 residues in the CDR3. The CDR3 nucleotides are TGTGCCAGCAGTGGATTGGGACTAGCGGGAGTGTACGAGCAGTACTTC. Its protein product is CASSGLGLAGVYEQYF.

The J gene is TRBJ1-5, the V gene TRBV7-6; no firm D call. The CDR3 is 13 residues long. Trimming left V 4 bases short and J 5 bases short, with 9 bases between. CDR1 and CDR2 from the germline V gene are SGHVS and FNYEAQ. In DNA, the CDR3 is TGTGCCAGCAGCTCAGCCAGGTATCAGCCCCAGCATTTT. It encodes CASSSARYQPQHF.

The CDR3 DNA is TGTGCCACCAGCAGAGATGGCGAGGAGGACACCGGGGAGCTGTTTTTT. Residues: CATSRDGEEDTGELFF. This rearrangement joins TRBV15 to TRBJ2-2; weak D call: TRBD2 (5 bases). Germline V gene data show CDR1 as LNHNV and CDR2 as YYDKDF (reference sequence). The CDR3 contains 16 residues. V dropped 0 bases and J dropped 3 bases, with 11 bases sitting between them.

The gene calls are TRBV6-5 and TRBJ1-6; D remains ambiguous. The CDR3 is 16 amino acids. Germline-derived CDR1 and CDR2 are MNHEY and SVGAGI. V was shortened by 4 bases and J by 5 bases, with 15 bases between the two germline ends. CDR3 in amino acids: CASSFRPELNNSPLHF. Here the CDR3 DNA reads TGTGCCAGCAGTTTCCGGCCCGAACTGAATAATTCACCCCTCCACTTT.

This clone was detected once. The rearrangement links TRBV4-1 to TRBJ1-1; no reliable D call. Per the germline V gene, CDR1 is MGHRA and CDR2 is YSYEKL. V lost 0 bases and J lost 1, with 15 bases in between. This CDR3 comprises 17 residues. The CDR3 loop is CASSQDESRAENTEAFF. For the CDR3, the DNA is TGCGCCAGCAGCCAAGATGAGTCCCGGGCCGAGAACACTGAAGCTTTCTTT.

This clone has a handful of counts. V and J are TRBV6-9 and TRBJ1-1; possibly TRBD1 for D (5 bases). The CDR3 is made up of 13 amino acids. Trimming took off 4 bases at V and 3 bases at J, with 9 bases between the two ends. Germline CDR1 and CDR2: MNHGY and SVAAGI. The CDR3 sequence is CASSSGLHTEAFF. The CDR3 coding sequence is TGTGCCAGCAGTTCGGGACTCCACACTGAAGCTTTCTTT.

The chain employs TRBV6-5 and TRBJ2-3; TRBD1 matches 10 bases. J was trimmed by 5 bases and V by 5 bases; bases with no gene match: 7. CDR1 is MNHEY and CDR2 is SVGAGI in the germline V gene. The CDR3 extends over 15 amino acids. The CDR3 loop reads CASSSDRGLEDTQYF. The CDR3 DNA is TGTGCCAGCAGTAGCGACAGGGGGCTGGAAGATACGCAGTATTTT.

V and J are TRBV7-6 and TRBJ1-2, with D unresolved. This CDR3 has 13 residues. In germline, CDR1 is SGHVS, CDR2 FNYEAQ. The ends were cut back, 1 base at V and 2 bases at J, with 5 bases in the middle. CDR3 sequence: CASSLEPNYGYTF. CDR3 nucleotides: TGTGCCAGCAGCTTAGAGCCCAACTATGGCTACACCTTC.